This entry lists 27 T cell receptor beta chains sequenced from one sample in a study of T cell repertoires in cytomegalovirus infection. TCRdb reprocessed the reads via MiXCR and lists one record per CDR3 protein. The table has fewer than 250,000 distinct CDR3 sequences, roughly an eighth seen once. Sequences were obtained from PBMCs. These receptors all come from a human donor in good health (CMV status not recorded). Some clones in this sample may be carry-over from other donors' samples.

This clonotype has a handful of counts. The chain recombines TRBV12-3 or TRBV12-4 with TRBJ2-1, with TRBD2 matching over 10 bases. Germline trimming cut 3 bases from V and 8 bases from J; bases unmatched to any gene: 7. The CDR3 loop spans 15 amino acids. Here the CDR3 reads CASSFRAGGRDEQFF. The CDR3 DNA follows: TGTGCCAGCAGTTTTAGAGCGGGGGGGCGGGATGAGCAGTTCTTC.

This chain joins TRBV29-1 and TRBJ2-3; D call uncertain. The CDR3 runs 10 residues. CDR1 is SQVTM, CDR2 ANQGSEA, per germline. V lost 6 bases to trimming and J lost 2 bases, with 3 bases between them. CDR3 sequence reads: CSVLTDTQYF. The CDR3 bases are TGCAGCGTCCTCACAGATACGCAGTATTTT.

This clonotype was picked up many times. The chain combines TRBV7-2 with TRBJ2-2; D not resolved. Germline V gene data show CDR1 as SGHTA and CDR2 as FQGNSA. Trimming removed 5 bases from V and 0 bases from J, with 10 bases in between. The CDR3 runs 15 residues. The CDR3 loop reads CASSRSRANTGELFF. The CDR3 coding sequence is TGTGCCAGCAGCCGTTCACGGGCGAACACCGGGGAGCTGTTTTTT.

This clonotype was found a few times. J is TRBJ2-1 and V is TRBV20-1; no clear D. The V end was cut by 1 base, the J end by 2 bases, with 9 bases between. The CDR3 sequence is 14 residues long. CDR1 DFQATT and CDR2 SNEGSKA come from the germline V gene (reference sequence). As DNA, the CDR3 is TGCAGTGCTAGAGGCGGCGTCCCCTACAATGAGCAGTTCTTC. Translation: CSARGGVPYNEQFF.

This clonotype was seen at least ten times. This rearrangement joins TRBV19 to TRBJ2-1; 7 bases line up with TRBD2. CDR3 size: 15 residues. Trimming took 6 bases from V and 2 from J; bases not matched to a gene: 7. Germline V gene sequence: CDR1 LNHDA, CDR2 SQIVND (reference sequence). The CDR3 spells CASSHPGLTYNEQFF. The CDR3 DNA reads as TGTGCCAGTAGCCACCCGGGACTAACCTACAATGAGCAGTTCTTC.

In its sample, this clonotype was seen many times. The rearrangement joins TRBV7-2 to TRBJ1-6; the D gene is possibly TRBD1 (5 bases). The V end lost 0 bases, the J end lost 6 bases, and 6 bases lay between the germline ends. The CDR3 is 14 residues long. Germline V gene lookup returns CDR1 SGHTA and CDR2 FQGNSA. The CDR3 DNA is TGTGCCAGCAGCTTAGCAGGGGCTAATTCACCCCTCCACTTT. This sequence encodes CASSLAGANSPLHF.

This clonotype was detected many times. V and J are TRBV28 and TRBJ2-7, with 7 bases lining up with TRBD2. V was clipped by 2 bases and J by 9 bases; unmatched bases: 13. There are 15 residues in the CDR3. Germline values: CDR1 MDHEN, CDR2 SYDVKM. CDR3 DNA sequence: TGTGCCAGCAGTTTAGGTGATAGCGGGTCGAAGGGGCAGTACTTC. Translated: CASSLGDSGSKGQYF.

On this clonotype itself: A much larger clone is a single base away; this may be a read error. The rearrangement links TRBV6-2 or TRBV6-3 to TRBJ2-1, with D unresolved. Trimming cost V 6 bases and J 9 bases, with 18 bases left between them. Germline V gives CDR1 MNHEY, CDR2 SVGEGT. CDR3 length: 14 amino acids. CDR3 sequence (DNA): TGTGCCAGCAGGAATAGTAGGCACCGGACTGAGCAGTTCTTC. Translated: CASRNSRHRTEQFF.

CDR3: CATSGSGISYNSPLHF. CDR3 nucleotides: TGTGCCACCAGCGGATCAGGGATCTCCTATAATTCACCCCTCCACTTT. This chain uses TRBV15 with TRBJ1-6; weak D call: TRBD1 (5 bases). CDR1 and CDR2 (germline): LNHNV, YYDKDF (reference sequence). The V end lost 5 bases, the J end lost 0 bases, and 11 bases lay between the germline ends. CDR3 length: 16 residues.

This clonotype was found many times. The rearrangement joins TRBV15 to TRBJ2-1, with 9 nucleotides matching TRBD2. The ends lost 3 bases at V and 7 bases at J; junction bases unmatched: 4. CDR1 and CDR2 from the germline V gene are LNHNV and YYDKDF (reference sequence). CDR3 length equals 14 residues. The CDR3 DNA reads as TGTGCCACCAGCAGCCCCACTAGCGGGAATGAGCAGTTCTTC. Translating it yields CATSSPTSGNEQFF.

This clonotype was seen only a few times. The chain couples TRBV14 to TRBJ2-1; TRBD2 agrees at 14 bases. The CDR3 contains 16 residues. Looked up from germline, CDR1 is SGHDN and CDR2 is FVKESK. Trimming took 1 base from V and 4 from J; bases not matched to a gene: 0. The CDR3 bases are TGTGCCAGCAGCCAAGGACTAGCGGGGGGGTACAATGAGCAGTTCTTC. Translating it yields CASSQGLAGGYNEQFF.

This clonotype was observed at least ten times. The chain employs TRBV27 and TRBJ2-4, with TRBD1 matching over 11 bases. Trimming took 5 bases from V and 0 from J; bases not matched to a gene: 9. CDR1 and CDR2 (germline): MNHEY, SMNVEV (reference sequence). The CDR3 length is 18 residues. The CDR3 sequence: CASSPHGQGAQAKNIQYF. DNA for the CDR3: TGTGCCAGCAGTCCCCATGGACAGGGGGCCCAAGCCAAAAACATTCAGTACTTC.

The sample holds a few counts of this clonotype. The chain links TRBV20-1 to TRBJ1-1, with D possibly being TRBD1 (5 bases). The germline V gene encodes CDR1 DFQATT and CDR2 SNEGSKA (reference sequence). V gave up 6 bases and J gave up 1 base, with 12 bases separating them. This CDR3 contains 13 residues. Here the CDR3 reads CSAWGLRNTEAFF. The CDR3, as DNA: TGCAGTGCATGGGGACTGAGGAACACTGAAGCTTTCTTT.

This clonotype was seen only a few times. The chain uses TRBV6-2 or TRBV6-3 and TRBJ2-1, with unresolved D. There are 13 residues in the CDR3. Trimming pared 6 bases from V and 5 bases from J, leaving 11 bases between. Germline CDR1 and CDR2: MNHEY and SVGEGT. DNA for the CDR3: TGTGCCAGCAGCCTCGAATATAACAATGAGCAGTTCTTC. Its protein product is CASSLEYNNEQFF.

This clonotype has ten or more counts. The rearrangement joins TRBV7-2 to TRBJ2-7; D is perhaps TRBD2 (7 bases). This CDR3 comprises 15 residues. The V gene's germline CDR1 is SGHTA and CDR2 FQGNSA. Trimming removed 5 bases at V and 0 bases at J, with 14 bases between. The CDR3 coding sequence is TGTGCCAGCAGCGTGGGGGGGGCCCTCTCCTACGAGCAGTACTTC. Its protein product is CASSVGGALSYEQYF.

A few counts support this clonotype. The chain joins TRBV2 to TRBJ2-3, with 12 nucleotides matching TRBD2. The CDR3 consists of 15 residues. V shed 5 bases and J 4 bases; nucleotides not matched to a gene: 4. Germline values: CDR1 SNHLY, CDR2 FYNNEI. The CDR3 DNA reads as TGTGCCAGCAGTACGACTAGCGGGGGTCCAGATACGCAGTATTTT. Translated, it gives CASSTTSGGPDTQYF.

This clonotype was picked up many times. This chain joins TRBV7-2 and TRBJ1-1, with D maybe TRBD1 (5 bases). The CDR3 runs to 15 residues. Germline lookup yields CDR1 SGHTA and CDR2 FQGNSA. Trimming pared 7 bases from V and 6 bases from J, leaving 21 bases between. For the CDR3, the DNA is TGTGCCAGCAAACTAGAATGGGGGTCCAGGGCTGAAGCTTTCTTT. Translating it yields CASKLEWGSRAEAFF. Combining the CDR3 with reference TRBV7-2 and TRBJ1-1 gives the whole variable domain GAGVSQSPSNKVTEKGKDVELRCDPISGHTALYWYRQSLGQGLEFLIYFQGNSAPDKSGLPSDRFSAERTGGSVSTLTIQRTQQEDSAVYLCASKLEWGSRAEAFFGQGTRLTVV.

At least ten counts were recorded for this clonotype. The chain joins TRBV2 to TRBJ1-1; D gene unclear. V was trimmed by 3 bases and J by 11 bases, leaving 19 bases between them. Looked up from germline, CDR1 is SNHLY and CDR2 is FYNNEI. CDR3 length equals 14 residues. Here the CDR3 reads CASSESNGKVGAFF. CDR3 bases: TGTGCCAGCAGTGAGTCTAACGGGAAGGTCGGGGCTTTCTTT.

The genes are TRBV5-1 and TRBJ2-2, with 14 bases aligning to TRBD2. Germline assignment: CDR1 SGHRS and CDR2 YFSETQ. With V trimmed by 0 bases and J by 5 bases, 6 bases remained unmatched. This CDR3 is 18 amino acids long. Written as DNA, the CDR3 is TGCGCCAGCAGCTTGGTGGGGACTAGCGGGAGACGGACCGGGGAGCTGTTTTTT. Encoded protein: CASSLVGTSGRRTGELFF.

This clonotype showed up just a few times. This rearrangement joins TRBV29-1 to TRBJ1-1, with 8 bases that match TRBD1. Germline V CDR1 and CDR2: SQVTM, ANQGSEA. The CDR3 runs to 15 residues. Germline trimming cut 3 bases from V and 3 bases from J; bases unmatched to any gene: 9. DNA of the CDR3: TGCAGCGTTGATCAGGCAGGGGGCATGTACACTGAAGCTTTCTTT. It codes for CSVDQAGGMYTEAFF.

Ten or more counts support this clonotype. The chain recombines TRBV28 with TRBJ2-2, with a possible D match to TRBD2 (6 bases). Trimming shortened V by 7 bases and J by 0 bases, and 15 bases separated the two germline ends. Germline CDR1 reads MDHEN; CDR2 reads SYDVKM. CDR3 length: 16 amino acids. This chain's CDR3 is CASIPPTGANTGELFF. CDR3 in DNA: TGTGCCAGCATTCCACCAACGGGGGCGAACACCGGGGAGCTGTTTTTT.

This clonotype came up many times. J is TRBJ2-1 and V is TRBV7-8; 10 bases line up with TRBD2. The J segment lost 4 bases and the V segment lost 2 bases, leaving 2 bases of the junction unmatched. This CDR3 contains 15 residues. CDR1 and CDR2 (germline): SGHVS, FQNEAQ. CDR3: CASSLLAGVYNEQFF. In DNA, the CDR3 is TGTGCCAGCAGCTTACTAGCGGGAGTGTACAATGAGCAGTTCTTC.

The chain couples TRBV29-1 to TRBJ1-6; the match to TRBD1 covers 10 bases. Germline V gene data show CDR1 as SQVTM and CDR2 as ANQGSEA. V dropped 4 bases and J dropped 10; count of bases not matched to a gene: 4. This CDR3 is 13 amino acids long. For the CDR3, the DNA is TGCAGCGTTGGGGGGACAGGGGAATCACCCCTCCACTTT. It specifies CSVGGTGESPLHF.

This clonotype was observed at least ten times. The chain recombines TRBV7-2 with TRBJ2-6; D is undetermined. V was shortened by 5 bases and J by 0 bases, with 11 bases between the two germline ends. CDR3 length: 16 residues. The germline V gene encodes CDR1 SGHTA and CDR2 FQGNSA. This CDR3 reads CASSPRLLSGANVLTF. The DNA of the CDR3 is TGTGCCAGCAGCCCCCGACTGCTCTCTGGGGCCAACGTCCTGACTTTC. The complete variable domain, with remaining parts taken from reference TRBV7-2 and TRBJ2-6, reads GAGVSQSPSNKVTEKGKDVELRCDPISGHTALYWYRQSLGQGLEFLIYFQGNSAPDKSGLPSDRFSAERTGGSVSTLTIQRTQQEDSAVYLCASSPRLLSGANVLTFGAGSRLTVL.

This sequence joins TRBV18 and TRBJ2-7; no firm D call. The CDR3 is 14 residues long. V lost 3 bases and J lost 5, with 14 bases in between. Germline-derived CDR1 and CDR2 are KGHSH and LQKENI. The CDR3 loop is CASSPHGQADEQYF. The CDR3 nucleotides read TGTGCCAGCTCACCCCACGGGCAGGCAGACGAGCAGTACTTC. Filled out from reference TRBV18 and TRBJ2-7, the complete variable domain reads NAGVMQNPRHLVRRRGQEARLRCSPMKGHSHVYWYRQLPEEGLKFMVYLQKENIIDESGMPKERFSAEFPKEGPSILRIQQVVRGDSAAYFCASSPHGQADEQYFGPGTRLTVT.

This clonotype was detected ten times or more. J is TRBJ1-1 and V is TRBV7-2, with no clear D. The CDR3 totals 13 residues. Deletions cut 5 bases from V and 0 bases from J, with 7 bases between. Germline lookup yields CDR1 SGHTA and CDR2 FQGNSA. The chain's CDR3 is CASSQALNTEAFF. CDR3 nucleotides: TGTGCCAGCAGCCAGGCCCTGAACACTGAAGCTTTCTTT.

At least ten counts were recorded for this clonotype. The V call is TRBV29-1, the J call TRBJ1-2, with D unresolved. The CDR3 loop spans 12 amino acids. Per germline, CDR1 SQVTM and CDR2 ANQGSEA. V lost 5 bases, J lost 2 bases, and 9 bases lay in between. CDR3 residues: CSVSAVNYGYTF. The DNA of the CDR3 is TGCAGCGTTTCCGCTGTGAACTATGGCTACACCTTC.